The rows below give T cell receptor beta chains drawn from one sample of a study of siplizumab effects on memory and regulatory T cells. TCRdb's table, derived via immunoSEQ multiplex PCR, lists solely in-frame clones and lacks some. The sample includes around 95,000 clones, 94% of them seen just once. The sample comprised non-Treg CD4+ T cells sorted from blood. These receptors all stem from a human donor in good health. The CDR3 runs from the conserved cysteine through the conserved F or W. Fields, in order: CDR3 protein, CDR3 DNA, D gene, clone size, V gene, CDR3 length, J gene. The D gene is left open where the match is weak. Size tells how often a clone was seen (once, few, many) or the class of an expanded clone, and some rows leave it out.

CDR3 protein: CSVASTGGPEQFF; CDR3 DNA: TGCAGCGTTGCGTCGACAGGGGGGCCTGAGCAGTTCTTC; D gene: TRBD1; clone size: NA; V gene: TRBV29-1; CDR3 length: 13; J gene: TRBJ2-1
CDR3 protein: CASSRARDTEAFF; CDR3 DNA: TGTGCCAGCAGCCGAGCCAGAGACACTGAAGCTTTCTTT; D gene: NA; clone size: once; V gene: TRBV11-3; CDR3 length: 13; J gene: TRBJ1-1
CDR3 protein: CASSALTSGAGELFF; CDR3 DNA: TGTGCCAGCAGCGCTCTTACTAGCGGTGCCGGGGAGCTGTTTTTT; D gene: TRBD2; clone size: NA; V gene: TRBV7-2; CDR3 length: 15; J gene: TRBJ2-2
CDR3 protein: CASSQGLPMNTEAFF; CDR3 DNA: TGCGCCAGCAGCCAAGGGTTGCCGATGAACACTGAAGCTTTCTTT; D gene: NA; clone size: NA; V gene: TRBV4-1; CDR3 length: 15; J gene: TRBJ1-1
CDR3 protein: CASSPTGVPDTQYF; CDR3 DNA: TGTGCCAGCTCACCGACCGGGGTCCCCGATACGCAGTATTTT; D gene: NA; clone size: NA; V gene: TRBV18; CDR3 length: 14; J gene: TRBJ2-3
CDR3 protein: CASSQDTSGRAIDTQYF; CDR3 DNA: TGCGCCAGCAGCCAAGACACTAGCGGGAGAGCGATAGATACGCAGTATTTT; D gene: TRBD2; clone size: NA; V gene: TRBV4-1; CDR3 length: 17; J gene: TRBJ2-3
CDR3 protein: CASSEQGQVPGNTIYF; CDR3 DNA: TGTGCCAGCAGCGAGCAGGGACAGGTCCCAGGAAACACCATATATTTT; D gene: TRBD1; clone size: NA; V gene: TRBV7-9; CDR3 length: 16; J gene: TRBJ1-3
CDR3 protein: CASSVPKYRGNNEQFF; CDR3 DNA: TGTGCCAGCAGCGTACCCAAGTACAGGGGAAACAATGAGCAGTTCTTC; D gene: TRBD1; clone size: once; V gene: TRBV9; CDR3 length: 16; J gene: TRBJ2-1
CDR3 protein: CASSTNGLQETQYF; CDR3 DNA: TGTGCTAGCAGCACAAACGGACTACAAGAGACCCAGTACTTC; D gene: NA; clone size: NA; V gene: TRBV7-7; CDR3 length: 14; J gene: TRBJ2-5
CDR3 protein: CASSPLVLTANEKLFF; CDR3 DNA: TGTGCCAGCAGTCCATTGGTTTTGACAGCTAATGAAAAACTGTTTTTT; D gene: NA; clone size: NA; V gene: TRBV27; CDR3 length: 16; J gene: TRBJ1-4
CDR3 protein: CASSNGLAGATDTQYF; CDR3 DNA: TGTGCCAGCAGCAACGGACTAGCGGGGGCCACAGATACGCAGTATTTT; D gene: TRBD2; clone size: NA; V gene: TRBV28; CDR3 length: 16; J gene: TRBJ2-3
CDR3 protein: CASSKAYRGIGETQYF; CDR3 DNA: TGTGCCAGCAGCAAAGCTTACAGGGGGATAGGGGAGACCCAGTACTTC; D gene: NA; clone size: NA; V gene: TRBV21-1; CDR3 length: 16; J gene: TRBJ2-5
CDR3 protein: CASSKTGSFVETQYF; CDR3 DNA: TGTGCCAGCAGCAAGACAGGGAGTTTTGTTGAGACCCAGTACTTC; D gene: TRBD1; clone size: NA; V gene: TRBV7-9; CDR3 length: 15; J gene: TRBJ2-5
CDR3 protein: CASSLDLVTLSF; CDR3 DNA: TGTGCCAGCAGCTTAGATTTAGTAACGCTTTCTTTT; D gene: NA; clone size: NA; V gene: TRBV7-9; CDR3 length: 12; J gene: TRBJ1-3
CDR3 protein: CASSLVQGITEAFF; CDR3 DNA: TGTGCCAGCAGCTTGGTGCAGGGGATCACTGAAGCTTTCTTT; D gene: NA; clone size: NA; V gene: TRBV5-5; CDR3 length: 14; J gene: TRBJ1-1
CDR3 protein: CAISELSSSILGYTF; CDR3 DNA: TGTGCCATCAGTGAATTATCGTCGTCGATTCTAGGCTACACCTTC; D gene: NA; clone size: NA; V gene: TRBV10-3; CDR3 length: 15; J gene: TRBJ1-2
CDR3 protein: CASWGGVRYTEAFF; CDR3 DNA: TGTGCCAGCTGGGGGGGGGTGAGATACACTGAAGCTTTCTTT; D gene: NA; clone size: NA; V gene: TRBV28; CDR3 length: 14; J gene: TRBJ1-1
CDR3 protein: CASSPGGSRSYEQYF; CDR3 DNA: TGTGCCAGCAGCCCCGGCGGGAGCCGATCCTACGAGCAGTACTTC; D gene: TRBD2; clone size: NA; V gene: TRBV7-9; CDR3 length: 15; J gene: TRBJ2-7
CDR3 protein: CASKVGQGDRYEQYF; CDR3 DNA: TGTGCCAGTAAGGTTGGGCAGGGAGATCGGTACGAGCAGTACTTC; D gene: NA; clone size: few; V gene: TRBV19; CDR3 length: 15; J gene: TRBJ2-7
CDR3 protein: CASSLASLAGGGPDTQYF; CDR3 DNA: TGCGCCAGCAGCTTGGCCTCATTAGCGGGAGGGGGTCCAGATACGCAGTATTTT; D gene: TRBD2; clone size: NA; V gene: TRBV5-1; CDR3 length: 18; J gene: TRBJ2-3
CDR3 protein: CASSLIGLGGNEQFF; CDR3 DNA: TGTGCCAGCAGTTTAATCGGACTAGGGGGCAATGAGCAGTTCTTC; D gene: NA; clone size: NA; V gene: TRBV28; CDR3 length: 15; J gene: TRBJ2-1
CDR3 protein: CASSLAILAGGRRTDTQYF; CDR3 DNA: TGTGCCAGCAGCTTAGCGATACTAGCGGGAGGGCGGAGGACAGATACGCAGTATTTT; D gene: TRBD2; clone size: NA; V gene: TRBV7-9; CDR3 length: 19; J gene: TRBJ2-3
CDR3 protein: CASSEGLAPGANVLTF; CDR3 DNA: TGCGCCAGCAGTGAGGGCTTAGCGCCTGGGGCCAACGTCCTGACTTTC; D gene: NA; clone size: NA; V gene: TRBV10-1; CDR3 length: 16; J gene: TRBJ2-6
CDR3 protein: CASNRREVGTDTQYF; CDR3 DNA: TGTGCCAGTAATCGGCGGGAGGTCGGCACAGATACGCAGTATTTT; D gene: TRBD2; clone size: NA; V gene: TRBV19; CDR3 length: 15; J gene: TRBJ2-3
CDR3 protein: CASSLKGGNQPQHF; CDR3 DNA: TGTGCCAGCAGCTTAAAAGGGGGCAATCAGCCCCAGCATTTT; D gene: NA; clone size: NA; V gene: TRBV7-2; CDR3 length: 14; J gene: TRBJ1-5
CDR3 protein: CASCLRGEGFPYEQYF; CDR3 DNA: TGTGCCAGCTGCCTCAGGGGGGAAGGATTCCCCTACGAGCAGTACTTC; D gene: NA; clone size: NA; V gene: TRBV5-8; CDR3 length: 16; J gene: TRBJ2-7
CDR3 protein: CASSQDRLASGRVYNEQFF; CDR3 DNA: TGTGCCAGCAGCCAAGATCGATTGGCTAGCGGGAGGGTCTACAATGAGCAGTTCTTC; D gene: TRBD2; clone size: NA; V gene: TRBV14; CDR3 length: 19; J gene: TRBJ2-1
CDR3 protein: CASYGPQVGYTF; CDR3 DNA: TGCGCCAGTTACGGGCCCCAGGTCGGCTACACCTTC; D gene: NA; clone size: NA; V gene: TRBV4-1; CDR3 length: 12; J gene: TRBJ1-2
CDR3 protein: CASTPPGAEYEQYF; CDR3 DNA: TGTGCCAGCACCCCGCCAGGGGCCGAATACGAGCAGTACTTC; D gene: NA; clone size: once; V gene: TRBV14; CDR3 length: 14; J gene: TRBJ2-7
CDR3 protein: CASSVATGTSLLADTQYF; CDR3 DNA: TGTGCCAGCAGCGTAGCTACGGGGACTAGCCTATTAGCAGATACGCAGTATTTT; D gene: TRBD2; clone size: NA; V gene: TRBV9; CDR3 length: 18; J gene: TRBJ2-3
CDR3 protein: CASSKREGTGELFF; CDR3 DNA: TGCGCCAGTTCGAAGCGGGAGGGCACCGGGGAGCTGTTTTTT; D gene: TRBD2; clone size: NA; V gene: TRBV10-1; CDR3 length: 14; J gene: TRBJ2-2
CDR3 protein: CASSPNRAYLYGYTF; CDR3 DNA: TGTGCCAGCAGCCCGAACAGGGCCTACCTCTATGGCTACACCTTC; D gene: NA; clone size: NA; V gene: TRBV7-2; CDR3 length: 15; J gene: TRBJ1-2
CDR3 protein: CASSRMDRGSYEQYF; CDR3 DNA: TGTGCCAGCAGTAGAATGGACAGGGGTTCCTACGAGCAGTACTTC; D gene: TRBD1; clone size: NA; V gene: TRBV6-5; CDR3 length: 15; J gene: TRBJ2-7
CDR3 protein: CASSVGTYNEQFF; CDR3 DNA: TGCGCCAGCAGTGTAGGAACCTACAATGAGCAGTTCTTC; D gene: NA; clone size: NA; V gene: TRBV10-1; CDR3 length: 13; J gene: TRBJ2-1
CDR3 protein: CASTPQEINTGELFF; CDR3 DNA: TGTGCCAGCACTCCACAGGAGATTAACACCGGGGAGCTGTTTTTT; D gene: NA; clone size: NA; V gene: TRBV6-1; CDR3 length: 15; J gene: TRBJ2-2
CDR3 protein: CASSATGTSNTGELFF; CDR3 DNA: TGTGCCAGCAGCGCAACCGGGACATCGAACACCGGGGAGCTGTTTTTT; D gene: NA; clone size: NA; V gene: TRBV9; CDR3 length: 16; J gene: TRBJ2-2
CDR3 protein: CASSLLPGQGTSQETQYF; CDR3 DNA: TGTGCCAGCAGTTTACTACCGGGACAGGGAACTAGCCAAGAGACCCAGTACTTC; D gene: TRBD1; clone size: NA; V gene: TRBV28; CDR3 length: 18; J gene: TRBJ2-5
CDR3 protein: CASSMRGGGRATDTQYF; CDR3 DNA: TGTGCCAGTAGTATGAGGGGAGGGGGCAGGGCCACAGATACGCAGTATTTT; D gene: NA; clone size: NA; V gene: TRBV19; CDR3 length: 17; J gene: TRBJ2-3
CDR3 protein: CATSHATRDSSYEQYF; CDR3 DNA: TGTGCCACAAGTCACGCTACGCGGGACAGCTCCTACGAGCAGTACTTC; D gene: NA; clone size: NA; V gene: TRBV19; CDR3 length: 16; J gene: TRBJ2-7
CDR3 protein: CASSSQDRVRYF; CDR3 DNA: TGTGCCAGCAGCTCCCAGGACAGGGTTAGGTATTTT; D gene: TRBD1; clone size: NA; V gene: TRBV9; CDR3 length: 12; J gene: TRBJ2-3
CDR3 protein: CASSKLGNYGYTF; CDR3 DNA: TGTGCCAGTAGTAAATTAGGAAACTATGGCTACACCTTC; D gene: NA; clone size: NA; V gene: TRBV19; CDR3 length: 13; J gene: TRBJ1-2
CDR3 protein: CASSVDGFRAFF; CDR3 DNA: TGTGCCAGCAGCGTGGACGGGTTCCGGGCTTTCTTT; D gene: NA; clone size: NA; V gene: TRBV5-4; CDR3 length: 12; J gene: TRBJ1-1
CDR3 protein: CASSPTSGSYNEQFF; CDR3 DNA: TGTGCCAGCTCACCCACTAGCGGGTCCTACAATGAGCAGTTCTTC; D gene: TRBD2; clone size: NA; V gene: TRBV18; CDR3 length: 15; J gene: TRBJ2-1
CDR3 protein: CSVPTGVTNEKLFF; CDR3 DNA: TGCAGCGTACCGACGGGGGTTACTAATGAAAAACTGTTTTTT; D gene: NA; clone size: NA; V gene: TRBV29-1; CDR3 length: 14; J gene: TRBJ1-4